What follows are 3 T cell receptor beta chains derived from one specimen sequenced in a study of beta chain features in type 1 diabetes. Study results and limitations: Type 1 diabetes patients had moderately but significantly shorter TCRB CDR3s in all four CD4+ subsets.

Every isolated RNA sample was fully reverse transcribed, so sequencing captured expressed TCRB transcripts. Only in-frame clones appear in the TCRdb table, and some are missing; sequencing was by immunoSEQ multiplex PCR. The sample carries 600,000 to 700,000 clones, roughly 13% recorded once. Their antigens are not known. The material sequenced was naive CD4+ T cells from blood. The receptors shown here come from a man aged 18-30 years with type 1 diabetes.

This rearrangement joins TRBV10-3 to TRBJ2-5, with D possibly matching TRBD2 (5 bases). The CDR3 contains 13 residues. From germline, CDR1 is ENHRY and CDR2 SYGVKD. V was trimmed by 0 bases and J by 5 bases, leaving 7 bases between them. The CDR3 loop is CAISESPGETQYF. As DNA, the CDR3 is TGTGCCATCAGTGAGTCGCCGGGGGAGACCCAGTACTTC.

This chain uses TRBV5-1 with TRBJ1-3; D ambiguous. The CDR3 is 16 amino acids. Between the trimmed V and J ends, which lost 3 bases and 0 bases, there was a span of 13 bases. Germline-derived CDR1 and CDR2 are SGHRS and YFSETQ. CDR3 sequence: CASSSSGLDSGNTIYF. CDR3 DNA: TGCGCCAGCAGCTCCTCAGGTCTCGACTCTGGAAACACCATATATTTT.

This clone was counted between two and nine times. The chain recombines TRBV5-4 with TRBJ1-1; weak D call: TRBD1 (5 bases). This CDR3 contains 11 residues. Germline CDR1 and CDR2: SGHNT and YYREEE (reference sequence). Deletions cut 4 bases from V and 6 bases from J, with 7 bases between. The CDR3 DNA sequence: TGTGCCAGCAGCCAGGGAGCTGAAGCTTTCTTT. Translated: CASSQGAEAFF.